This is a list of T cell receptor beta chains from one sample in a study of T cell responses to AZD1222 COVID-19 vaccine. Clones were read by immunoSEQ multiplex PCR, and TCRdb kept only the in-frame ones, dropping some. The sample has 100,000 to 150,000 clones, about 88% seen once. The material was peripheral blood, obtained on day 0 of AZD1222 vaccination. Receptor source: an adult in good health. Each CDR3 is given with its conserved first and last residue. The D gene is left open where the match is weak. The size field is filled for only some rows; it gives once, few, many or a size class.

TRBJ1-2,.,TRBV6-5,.,TGTGCCAGCCGCGGAGACCCGCTCTATGGCTACACCTTC,CASRGDPLYGYTF
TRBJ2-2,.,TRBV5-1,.,TGCGCCAGCAGCCGAATGCCGAACACCGGGGAGCTGTTTTTT,CASSRMPNTGELFF
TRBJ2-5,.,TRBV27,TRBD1,TGTGCCAGCAGTTTATCCGTGATTGGGACAGGGGTCGGGAGGACCCAGTACTTC,CASSLSVIGTGVGRTQYF
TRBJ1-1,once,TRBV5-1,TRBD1,TGCGCCAGCAGCTCCGGGACAGGGGAACGGAACACTGAAGCTTTCTTT,CASSSGTGERNTEAFF
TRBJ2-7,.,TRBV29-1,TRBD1,TGCAGCGTTGAATACCGGGACAGGGGGGGCTACGAGCAGTACTTC,CSVEYRDRGGYEQYF
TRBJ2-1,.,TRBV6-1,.,TGTGCCAGCAGTGACAGGGGCTCCTACAATGAGCAGTTCTTC,CASSDRGSYNEQFF
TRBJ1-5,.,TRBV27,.,TGTGCCAGCGGGGGAGGCCAAAGCAATCAGCCCCAGCATTTT,CASGGGQSNQPQHF
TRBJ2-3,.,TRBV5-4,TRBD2,TGTGCCAGCAGCTTGCGAAAACTAGCGGGGGGGTATAGCACAGATACGCAGTATTTT,CASSLRKLAGGYSTDTQYF
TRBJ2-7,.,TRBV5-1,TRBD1,TGCGCCAGCAGCTTGGGGGCGACAGGGGTTTGGTACGAGCAGTACTTC,CASSLGATGVWYEQYF
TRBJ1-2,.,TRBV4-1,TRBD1,TGCGCCAGCAGCCCGGGTCCCGGGACAGTCTATGGCTACACCTTC,CASSPGPGTVYGYTF
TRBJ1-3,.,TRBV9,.,TGTGCCAGCAGCGCGGAGGGCTCGGGAGGAAACACCATATATTTT,CASSAEGSGGNTIYF
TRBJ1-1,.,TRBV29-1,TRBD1,TGCAGCGTTGATGGGACAGGGGACACTGAAGCTTTCTTT,CSVDGTGDTEAFF
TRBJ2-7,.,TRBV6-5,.,TGTGCCACCCTGCCGGGCAGTTCCTACGAGCAGTACTTC,CATLPGSSYEQYF
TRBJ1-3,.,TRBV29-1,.,TGCAGCGTTGTGGAAGGGCAGGGAAACACCATATATTTT,CSVVEGQGNTIYF
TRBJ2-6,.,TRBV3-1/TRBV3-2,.,TGTGCCAGCAGCCAAGTGGGGCACTCTGGGGCCAACGTCCTGACTTTC,CASSQVGHSGANVLTF
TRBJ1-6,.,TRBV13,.,TGTGCCAGCAGCTTGACAGTTAATTCACCCCTCCACTTT,CASSLTVNSPLHF
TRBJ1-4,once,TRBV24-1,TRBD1,TGTGCCACCAGTGATTATTCCCGGGACAGGGGTTGGAAACTGTTTTTT,CATSDYSRDRGWKLFF
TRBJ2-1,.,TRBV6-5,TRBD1,TGTGCCAGTTCGACGGACAGGGACTACAATGAGCAGTTCTTC,CASSTDRDYNEQFF
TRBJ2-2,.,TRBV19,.,TGTGCCAGTAGTACAACCGGGTCCGGGGAGCTGTTTTTT,CASSTTGSGELFF
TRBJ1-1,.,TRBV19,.,TGTGCCAGTTGGGACGGGCCGTCGGAAGCTTTCTTT,CASWDGPSEAFF
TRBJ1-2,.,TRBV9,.,TGTGCCAGCAGCGTAGCCGGGACTAACTATGGCTACACCTTC,CASSVAGTNYGYTF
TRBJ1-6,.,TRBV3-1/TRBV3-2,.,TGTGCCAGCAGCCATTCAGGGAGAGGGCCACCCCTCCACTTT,CASSHSGRGPPLHF
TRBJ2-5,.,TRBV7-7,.,TGTGCTAGCAGCCAAGGGGCGCAGCAAGAGACCCAGTACTTC,CASSQGAQQETQYF
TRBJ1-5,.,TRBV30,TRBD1,TGTGCCTGGAGTGTGATGGCAGGGGGCTGGAATCAGCCCCAGCATTTT,CAWSVMAGGWNQPQHF
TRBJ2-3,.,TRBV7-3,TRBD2,TGTGCCAGCAGCCCCGGGACTAGCGGGACGCTTTCCCTCACAGATACGCAGTATTTT,CASSPGTSGTLSLTDTQYF
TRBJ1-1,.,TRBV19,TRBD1,TGTGCCAGTAGTCCGGGACAGGGGTGGACTGAAGCTTTCTTT,CASSPGQGWTEAFF
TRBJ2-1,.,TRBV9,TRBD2,TGTGCCAGCAGCCTCAGCGGGGGGGACTACAATGAGCAGTTCTTC,CASSLSGGDYNEQFF
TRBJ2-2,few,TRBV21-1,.,TGTGCCAGCAGCAAATTTCTCCGGGACAGGGGGCCAGACACCGGGGAGCTGTTTTTT,CASSKFLRDRGPDTGELFF
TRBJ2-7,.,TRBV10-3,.,TGTGCCATCAGTGAGCCCAGGACAGCCACCTACGAGCAGTACTTC,CAISEPRTATYEQYF
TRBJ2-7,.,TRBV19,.,TGTGCCAGTAGTATAGGGTGGCAGGGCAGCTCCTACGAGCAGTACTTC,CASSIGWQGSSYEQYF
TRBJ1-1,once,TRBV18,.,TGTGCCAGCTCACCACAGGGTATACTGTCTGAAGCTTTCTTT,CASSPQGILSEAFF
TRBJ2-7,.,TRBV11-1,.,TGTGCCAGCAGCTTATTATCAGGGAGAGAGTACGAGCAGTACTTC,CASSLLSGREYEQYF
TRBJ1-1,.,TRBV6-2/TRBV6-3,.,TGTGCCAGCAGTTACTCGAAGGCTAACACTGAAGCTTTCTTT,CASSYSKANTEAFF
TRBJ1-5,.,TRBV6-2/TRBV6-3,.,TGTGCCAGCAGTATTAGCACAGCATCTAATCAGCCCCAGCATTTT,CASSISTASNQPQHF
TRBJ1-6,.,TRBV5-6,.,TGTGCCAGCAGCTTGGAGGGTCCGAGGAGGTCACCCCTCCACTTT,CASSLEGPRRSPLHF
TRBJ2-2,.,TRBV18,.,TGTGCCAGCTCACGTCAGGGTACGAACACCGGGGAGCTGTTTTTT,CASSRQGTNTGELFF
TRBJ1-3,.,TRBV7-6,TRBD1,TGTGCCAGCAGCTTAGTCCGGGACAGGGGGCCCGACTCTGGAAACACCATATATTTT,CASSLVRDRGPDSGNTIYF
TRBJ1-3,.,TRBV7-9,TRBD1,TGTGCCAGCGACGGGACAGGGACTGGAAACACCATATATTTT,CASDGTGTGNTIYF
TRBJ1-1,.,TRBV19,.,TGTGCCAGTAGTATATACACCAGGGGAGCTTTCTTT,CASSIYTRGAFF
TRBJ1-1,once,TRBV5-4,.,TGTGCCAGCAGCCGTCCGAACACTGAAGCTTTCTTT,CASSRPNTEAFF
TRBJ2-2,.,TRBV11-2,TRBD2,TGTGCCAGCAGGAGCGAACTAGCGGACACCGGGGAGCTGTTTTTT,CASRSELADTGELFF
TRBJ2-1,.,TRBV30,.,TGTGCCTGGAGTGCCACAGCACTACTCGAGCAGTTCTTC,CAWSATALLEQFF
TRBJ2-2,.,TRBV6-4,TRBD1,TGTGCCAGCAGACCTAGGGACAGGGGAGACACCGGGGAGCTGTTTTTT,CASRPRDRGDTGELFF
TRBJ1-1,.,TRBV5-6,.,TGTGCCAGCAGCTTGTCCCACATGGGCACTGAAGCTTTCTTT,CASSLSHMGTEAFF
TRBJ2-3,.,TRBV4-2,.,TGTGCCAGCAGCCGGCAAGAGGGGACACGCACAGATACGCAGTATTTT,CASSRQEGTRTDTQYF
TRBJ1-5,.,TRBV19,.,TGTGCCAGTAAAATTGGAGGAGGGGACAATCAGCCCCAGCATTTT,CASKIGGGDNQPQHF
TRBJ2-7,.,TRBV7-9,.,TGTGCCAGCAGCAGCCCAGGGGGGGGGCCGCCCTACGAGCAGTACTTC,CASSSPGGGPPYEQYF
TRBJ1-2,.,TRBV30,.,TGTGCCTGGAGTGCCCCCAACTTCTGGCAGGCCTACACCTTC,CAWSAPNFWQAYTF
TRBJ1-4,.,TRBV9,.,TGTGCCAGCAGCGTTTCCCTGGGGGATGCTAATGAAAAACTGTTTTTT,CASSVSLGDANEKLFF
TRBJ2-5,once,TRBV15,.,TGTGCCACCAGCAGAGGGGGTAACCAAGAGACCCAGTACTTC,CATSRGGNQETQYF
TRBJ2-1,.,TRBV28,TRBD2,TGTGCCAGCAGTCCCGGGACTAGCGCGTACAATGAGCAGTTCTTC,CASSPGTSAYNEQFF
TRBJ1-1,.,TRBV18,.,TGTGCCAGCTCACCAGGGTTAAACTGGGACACTGAAGCTTTCTTT,CASSPGLNWDTEAFF
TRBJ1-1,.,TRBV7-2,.,TGTGCCAGCAGCCTCGGGGGGGCTGGGAACACTGAAGCTTTCTTT,CASSLGGAGNTEAFF
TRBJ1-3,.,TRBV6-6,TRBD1,TGTGCCAGCAGTCCTACTACAGGGGGATGGACTGGAAACACCATATATTTT,CASSPTTGGWTGNTIYF